The sequence of this TCR beta chain was determined in a study of T cell responses to AZD1222 COVID-19 vaccine. This clone was observed once. The method was immunoSEQ multiplex PCR; TCRdb's version includes in-frame clones alone and lacks a portion of them. The sample shows about 90,000 clones, 85% of them seen only once. This CDR3 is 13 amino acids long. The germline V gene encodes CDR1 SNHLY and CDR2 FYNNEI. V gave up 3 bases and J gave up 1 base, with 7 bases separating them. The receptor was isolated from an adult who received the AZD1222 COVID-19 vaccine. The material sequenced was peripheral blood, taken 28 days after the second AZD1222 dose. The chain couples TRBV2 to TRBJ2-7; no clear D gene. The CDR3 here is CASSDGISYEQYF. CDR3 sequence (DNA): TGTGCCAGCAGTGATGGCATTTCCTACGAGCAGTACTTC.